This T cell receptor beta chain was retrieved from a study of blood T cells in healthy people across ages. With a J-beta primer mix and a sample-barcoded 5' primer, a second PCR ran about 7 to 12 cycles. TCRdb reprocessed the 5' RACE reads via MiXCR and lists one record per CDR3 protein. The sample shows about 2 million distinct CDR3 sequences, 49% of them seen only once. The V gene's germline CDR1 is ENHRY and CDR2 SYGVKD. CDR3 size: 14 residues. V lost 6 bases and J lost 7; bases outside the gene matches: 10. In the case of this clonotype: Its specificity is not known.

The study, taken as a whole, reports: When set beside aged donors, long-lived donors presented more naive CD4+ cells and higher diversity.

The clonotype was recovered from a woman between 40 and 55 years old in good health. The chain couples TRBV10-3 to TRBJ1-2; TRBD1 matches 8 bases. Material for sequencing was blood. DNA for the CDR3: TGTGCCATCAGCCCTGGACAGGGTACAAGTGGCTACACCTTC. Protein product: CAISPGQGTSGYTF.